These 4 T cell receptor beta chains originate from one sample sequenced in a study of shared clonotypes between healthy human individuals (dated by TCRdb to about 2020). The library came from the immunoSEQ multiplex PCR assay. In its TCRdb copy, this immuneACCESS table keeps in-frame sequences only and misses some clones. Where compared with another copy, unresolved V genes explain less than half of these, and the others have no known cause. The sample contains roughly 2.5 million clones, 90% to 95% of them found a single time. The biggest ten clones account for roughly 0.13% of the sample. The sequenced material came from naive CD4+ T cells sorted from blood. Explained via the paper, the cell subset or site label denotes: CD45RA+ positively selected. The receptor source for this set is a young man in good health.

The CDR3 DNA is TGTGCCACCAGGACAGGGGCGGATGAGCAGTACTTC. The encoded protein is CATRTGADEQYF. The chain joins TRBV2 to TRBJ2-7, with 9 positions matching TRBD1. V was pared by 10 bases and J by 7 bases, with 8 bases of the junction left unmatched. This CDR3 region has 12 residues. CDR1 is SNHLY and CDR2 is FYNNEI in the germline V gene. The full variable domain, its missing parts supplied by reference TRBV2 and TRBJ2-7, is EPEVTQTPSHQVTQMGQEVILRCVPISNHLYFYWYRQILGQKVEFLVSFYNNEISEKSEIFDDQFSVERPDGSNFTLKIRSTKLEDSAMYFCATRTGADEQYFGPGTRLTVT.

The chain combines TRBV5-6 with TRBJ2-7; tentative D call: TRBD1 (5 bases). This CDR3 has 15 amino acids. Trimming removed 3 bases at V and 2 bases at J, with 15 bases between. Per the germline V gene, CDR1 is SGHDT and CDR2 is YYEEEE. CDR3 residues: CASSSVLGRPYEQYF. In DNA, the CDR3 is TGTGCCAGCAGCTCCGTCCTGGGGCGACCCTACGAGCAGTACTTC.

A remark on this clone: One end of the junction does not line up with germline, which may come from a read error. The genes are TRBV30 and TRBJ2-7; 9 bases match TRBD1. The CDR3 is 14 residues long. Germline loops: CDR1 GTSNPN, CDR2 SVGIG (reference sequence). The CDR3 is CAWSVWTGVERGNF. The CDR3 DNA is TGTGCCTGGAGTGTATGGACAGGGGTCGAGAGGGGGAACTTC.

This clone has just one count. The rearrangement joins TRBV6-5 to TRBJ2-1; TRBD1 matches 10 bases. Per the germline V gene, CDR1 is MNHEY and CDR2 is SVGAGI. This CDR3 is built from 15 residues. Losses at the gene ends were 4 bases for V and 6 bases for J; bases not matched to a gene: 6. CDR3 in DNA: TGTGCCAGCAGTTTAACCGGGACAGGGGCCAATGAGCAGTTCTTC. Protein product: CASSLTGTGANEQFF.